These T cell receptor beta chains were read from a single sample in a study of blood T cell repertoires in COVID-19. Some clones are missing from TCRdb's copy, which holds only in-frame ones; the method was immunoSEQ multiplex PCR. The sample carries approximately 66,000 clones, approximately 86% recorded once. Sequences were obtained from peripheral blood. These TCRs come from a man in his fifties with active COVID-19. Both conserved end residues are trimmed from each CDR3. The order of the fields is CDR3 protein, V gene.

CDR3: ASSELSQGQPQH
V: TRBV6-1

CDR3: ASSSPTSGRNEQF
V: TRBV7-2

CDR3: ASRQMTGLDGYT
V: TRBV3-1/TRBV3-2

CDR3: ASSLITANSPLH
V: TRBV11-2

CDR3: AISESLTSGDNTGELF
V: TRBV10-3

CDR3: ASAGTGPGGANVLT
V: TRBV5-4

CDR3: AWSRTGVDGYT
V: TRBV30

CDR3: AGRQGMGEQY
V: TRBV6-5

CDR3: ASSVGTSAAFDTQY
V: TRBV9

CDR3: ASSNSFGTLYNEQF
V: TRBV27

CDR3: ATSRVRAGGEETQY
V: TRBV15

CDR3: ASSLDIGTRSSYEQY
V: TRBV11-2

CDR3: ASKAGGTYGYT
V: TRBV12-3/TRBV12-4

CDR3: ASSVGQEDREFRGYT
V: TRBV9

CDR3: ASSYSAGGYTEAF
V: TRBV6-5

CDR3: AISDWGTPVSPLH
V: TRBV10-3

CDR3: ASRSGTVGETQY
V: TRBV7-3

CDR3: ASSYGTVPQETQY
V: TRBV6-6

CDR3: ASSFSPSDSLPEQY
V: TRBV7-2

CDR3: ASSQAGLGEKLF
V: TRBV14

CDR3: ASSYDRANNQPQH
V: TRBV6-5

CDR3: ASSLDISEGQTQPQH
V: TRBV11-2

CDR3: ASSRTGVRAGNTIY
V: TRBV6-6

CDR3: ATQGQGDTGELF
V: TRBV24-1

CDR3: ASSYSRSGVYGYT
V: TRBV6-5

CDR3: ASSSRRQGASEKLF
V: TRBV7-9

CDR3: ASSPELGQNYEQY
V: TRBV4-2

CDR3: ASSVRQGADQPQH
V: TRBV19

CDR3: ASSSRDRAVAGANVLT
V: TRBV27

CDR3: SSRRRGGRDEQF
V: TRBV29-1

CDR3: ASSPLDRGSTEAF
V: TRBV3-1/TRBV3-2

CDR3: ASSALAGGNEQF
V: TRBV7-9

CDR3: ASSSRTGELF
V: TRBV7-9

CDR3: ASSLMGQNYQPQH
V: TRBV5-8

CDR3: ASSESHGNQPQH
V: TRBV6-1

CDR3: ASSLSGSEGTGELF
V: TRBV5-1

CDR3: ASSLSGGATGELF
V: TRBV11-2

CDR3: ASSDLAGLAKNIQY
V: TRBV2

CDR3: ATSRPRRTGTDNEKLF
V: TRBV15

CDR3: ASSLPGRINQPQH
V: TRBV28

CDR3: ASSLGSVYQETQY
V: TRBV7-9

CDR3: ASSVSGSTGETQY
V: TRBV9

CDR3: ASSPRQGGQLDTQY
V: TRBV27

CDR3: ASSTTGDQPQH
V: TRBV19

CDR3: ASSLVTAANEQF
V: TRBV7-2

CDR3: ASSISSRQGEETQY
V: TRBV19